The T cell receptor beta chain under discussion was sequenced for a study of T cells in Graves' hyperthyroidism and ophthalmopathy. Whole-study findings and limits: Ophthalmopathy was predicted by the model a median of approximately 6.6 months ahead of onset. Blood also carried most thyroid clonotypes expanded above 0.001.

V was pared by 5 bases and J by 0 bases, with 11 bases between. The CDR3 contains 16 residues. TCR beta CDR3 regions were amplified from RNA. Initially, a first-round RT-PCR of the TCR CDR3 employed the HTBI primer set. TCRdb independently ran MiXCR on the multiplex PCR reads; one entry per CDR3 protein. The sample holds over 500,000 distinct CDR3 sequences, 15% to 20% seen once. Researchers barred patients who had uncontrolled infection, other autoimmune disease, pregnancy or lactation. On this clonotype itself: Its antigen is as yet unknown.

The chain has TRBV12-3 or TRBV12-4 and TRBJ2-6; D remains ambiguous. The sample consisted of blood. The sequence was obtained from a woman aged 25-40 years with Graves' ophthalmopathy. The CDR3 spells CASSRRPSSGANVLTF. For the CDR3, the DNA is TGTGCCAGCAGTCGACGGCCCAGCTCTGGGGCCAACGTCCTGACTTTC.